This TCR beta chain was obtained from a study of naive and memory T cell subsets. There are 16 residues in the CDR3. Trimming left V 2 bases short and J 5 bases short, with 16 bases between. In germline, CDR1 is MDHEN, CDR2 SYDVKM. Remarks on this clonotype: Its antigen is unidentified.

Study conclusions and caveats: Naive repertoires, especially CD8, held a few larger clonotypes, possibly memory cells re-expressing CD45RA.

Both TRBC1 and TRBC2 were covered by a beta constant-region primer of two equimolar oligonucleotides. Four rounds of PCR amplified the ligated cDNA using nested alpha and beta constant-region primers plus SP2. TCRdb called the UMI-ligation and nested PCR reads again in MiXCR, with one record for every CDR3 protein. The sample includes under 150,000 distinct CDR3 sequences, 15% to 20% of them seen just once. The source of this sequence is a human donor in good health. This chain uses TRBV28 with TRBJ2-1; TRBD2 is a possible D gene (6 bases). Input material: naive CD8+ T cells from blood. CDR3 in amino acids: CASSLIIREIDNEQFF. The CDR3 coding sequence is TGTGCCAGCAGTTTAATAATCCGGGAGATCGACAATGAGCAGTTCTTC.